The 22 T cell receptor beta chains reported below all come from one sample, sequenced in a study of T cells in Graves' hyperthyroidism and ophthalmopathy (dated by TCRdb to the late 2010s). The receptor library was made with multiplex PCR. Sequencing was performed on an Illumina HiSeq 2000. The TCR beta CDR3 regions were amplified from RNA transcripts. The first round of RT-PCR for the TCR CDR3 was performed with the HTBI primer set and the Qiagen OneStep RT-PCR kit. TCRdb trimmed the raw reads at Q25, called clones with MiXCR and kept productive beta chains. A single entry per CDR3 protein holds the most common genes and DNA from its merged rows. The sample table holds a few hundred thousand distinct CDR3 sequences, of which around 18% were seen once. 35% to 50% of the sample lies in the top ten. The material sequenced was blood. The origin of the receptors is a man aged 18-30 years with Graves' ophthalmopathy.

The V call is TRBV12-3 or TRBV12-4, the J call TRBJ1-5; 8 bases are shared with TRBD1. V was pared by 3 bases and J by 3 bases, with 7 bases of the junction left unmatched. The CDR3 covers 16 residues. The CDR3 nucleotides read TGTGCCAGCAGTTTCAGGACAGGGCAATTCAATCAGCCCCAGCATTTT. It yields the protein CASSFRTGQFNQPQHF.

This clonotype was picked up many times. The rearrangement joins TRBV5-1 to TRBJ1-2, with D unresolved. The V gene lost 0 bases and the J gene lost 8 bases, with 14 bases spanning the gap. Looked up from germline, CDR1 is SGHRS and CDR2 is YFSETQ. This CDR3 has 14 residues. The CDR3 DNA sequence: TGCGCCAGCAGCTTGGGTTGGCCTAGGGAGGGCTACACCTTC. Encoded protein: CASSLGWPREGYTF.

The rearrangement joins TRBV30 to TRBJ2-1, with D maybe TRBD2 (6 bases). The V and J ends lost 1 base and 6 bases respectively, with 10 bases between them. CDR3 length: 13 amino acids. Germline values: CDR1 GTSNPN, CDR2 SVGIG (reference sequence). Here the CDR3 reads CAWSGQGLNEQFF. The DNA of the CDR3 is TGTGCCTGGAGTGGCCAGGGACTCAATGAGCAGTTCTTC.

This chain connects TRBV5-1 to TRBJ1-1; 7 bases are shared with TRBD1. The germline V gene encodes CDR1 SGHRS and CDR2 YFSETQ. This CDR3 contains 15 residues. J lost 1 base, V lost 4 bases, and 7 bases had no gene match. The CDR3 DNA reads TGCGCCAGCAGCCCCTACAGGGGATCGAACACTGAAGCTTTCTTT. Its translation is CASSPYRGSNTEAFF.

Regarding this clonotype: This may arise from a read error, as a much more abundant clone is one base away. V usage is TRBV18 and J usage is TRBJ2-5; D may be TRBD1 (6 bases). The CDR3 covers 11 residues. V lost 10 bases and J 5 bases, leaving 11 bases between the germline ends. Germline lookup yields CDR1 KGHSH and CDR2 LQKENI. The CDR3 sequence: CATCQGETQYF. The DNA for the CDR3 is TGTGCCACCTGCCAGGGGGAGACCCAGTACTTC. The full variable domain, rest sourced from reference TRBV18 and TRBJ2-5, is NAGVMQNPRHLVRRRGQEARLRCSPMKGHSHVYWYRQLPEEGLKFMVYLQKENIIDESGMPKERFSAEFPKEGPSILRIQQVVRGDSAAYFCATCQGETQYFGPGTRLLVL.

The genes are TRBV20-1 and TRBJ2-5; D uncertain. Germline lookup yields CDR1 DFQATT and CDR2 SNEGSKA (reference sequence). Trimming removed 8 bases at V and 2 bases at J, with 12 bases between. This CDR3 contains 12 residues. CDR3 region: CSWFRSQETQYF. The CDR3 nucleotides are TGCAGTTGGTTTCGGAGTCAAGAGACCCAGTACTTC.

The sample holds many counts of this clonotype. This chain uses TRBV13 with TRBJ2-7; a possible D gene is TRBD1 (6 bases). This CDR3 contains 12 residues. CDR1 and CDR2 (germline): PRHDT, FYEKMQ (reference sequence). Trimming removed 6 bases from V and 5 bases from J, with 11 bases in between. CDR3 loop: CASRARGNEQYF. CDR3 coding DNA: TGTGCCAGCAGGGCCAGGGGCAACGAGCAGTACTTC.

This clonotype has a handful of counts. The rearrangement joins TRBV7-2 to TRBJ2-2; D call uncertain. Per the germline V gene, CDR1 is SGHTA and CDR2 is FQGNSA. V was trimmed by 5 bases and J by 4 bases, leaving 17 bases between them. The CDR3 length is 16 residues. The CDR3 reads CASSRIQVLTTGELFF. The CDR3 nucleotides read TGTGCCAGCAGCAGAATTCAGGTCTTGACCACCGGGGAGCTGTTTTTT.

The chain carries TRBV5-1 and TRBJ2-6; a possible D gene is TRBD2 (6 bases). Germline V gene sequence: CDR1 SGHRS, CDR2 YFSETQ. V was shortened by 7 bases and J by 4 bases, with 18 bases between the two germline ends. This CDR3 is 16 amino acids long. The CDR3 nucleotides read TGCGCCAGCTCGGCGGGACCGGGATCGGGGGCCAACGTCCTGACTTTC. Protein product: CASSAGPGSGANVLTF.

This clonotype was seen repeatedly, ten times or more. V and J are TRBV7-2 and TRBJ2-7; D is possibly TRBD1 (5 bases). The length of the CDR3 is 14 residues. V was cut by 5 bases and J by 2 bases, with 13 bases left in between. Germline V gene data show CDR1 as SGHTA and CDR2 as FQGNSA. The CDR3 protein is CASSAPTETYEQYF. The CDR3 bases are TGTGCCAGCAGCGCACCGACAGAAACCTACGAGCAGTACTTC.

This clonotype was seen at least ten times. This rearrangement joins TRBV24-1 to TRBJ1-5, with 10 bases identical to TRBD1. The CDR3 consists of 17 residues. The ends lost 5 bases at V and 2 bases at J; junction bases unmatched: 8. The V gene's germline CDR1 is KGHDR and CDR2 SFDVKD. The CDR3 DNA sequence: TGTGCCACCAGTGGAGGACAGGGGGGGTTTGGCAATCAGCCCCAGCATTTT. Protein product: CATSGGQGGFGNQPQHF.

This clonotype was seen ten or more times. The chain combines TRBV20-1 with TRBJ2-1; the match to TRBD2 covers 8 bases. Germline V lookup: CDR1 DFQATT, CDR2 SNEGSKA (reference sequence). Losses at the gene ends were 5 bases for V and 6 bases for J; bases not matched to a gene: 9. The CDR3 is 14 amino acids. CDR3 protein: CSAPAGAARNEQFF. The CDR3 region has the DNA TGCAGTGCTCCAGCGGGGGCCGCCCGCAATGAGCAGTTCTTC.

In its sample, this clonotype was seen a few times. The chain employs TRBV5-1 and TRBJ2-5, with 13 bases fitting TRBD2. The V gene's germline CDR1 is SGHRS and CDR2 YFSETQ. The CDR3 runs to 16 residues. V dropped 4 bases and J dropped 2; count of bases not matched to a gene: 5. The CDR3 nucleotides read TGCGCCAGCAGCGCAGGACTAGCGGGGGAACAAGAGACCCAGTACTTC. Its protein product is CASSAGLAGEQETQYF.

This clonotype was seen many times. CDR3: CASSTGDATYYGYTF. CDR3 in DNA: TGTGCCAGCAGTACCGGGGACGCAACCTACTATGGCTACACCTTC. This chain uses TRBV12-3 or TRBV12-4 with TRBJ1-2, with D tentatively TRBD1 (5 bases). V was cut by 5 bases and J by 3 bases, with 16 bases left in between. CDR3 length equals 15 residues.

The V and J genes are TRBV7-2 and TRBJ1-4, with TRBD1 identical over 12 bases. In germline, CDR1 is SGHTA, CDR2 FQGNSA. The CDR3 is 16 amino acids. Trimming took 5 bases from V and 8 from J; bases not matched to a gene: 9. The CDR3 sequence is CASSKRTGTGGEKLFF. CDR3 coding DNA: TGTGCCAGCAGCAAAAGGACCGGGACAGGGGGCGAAAAACTGTTTTTT.

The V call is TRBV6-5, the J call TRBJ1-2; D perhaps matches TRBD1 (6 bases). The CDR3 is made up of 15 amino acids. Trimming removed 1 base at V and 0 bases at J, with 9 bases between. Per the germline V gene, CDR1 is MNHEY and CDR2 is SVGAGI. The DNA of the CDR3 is TGTGCCAGCAGTTACTTAGGACAGACTAACTATGGCTACACCTTC. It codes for CASSYLGQTNYGYTF.

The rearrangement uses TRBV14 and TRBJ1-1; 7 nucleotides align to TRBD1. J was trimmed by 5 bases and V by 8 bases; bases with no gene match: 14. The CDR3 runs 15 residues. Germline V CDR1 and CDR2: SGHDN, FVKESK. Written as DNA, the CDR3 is TGTGCCAGCTCCAGGAATACAGGGGTGGTGACTGAAGCTTTCTTT. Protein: CASSRNTGVVTEAFF.

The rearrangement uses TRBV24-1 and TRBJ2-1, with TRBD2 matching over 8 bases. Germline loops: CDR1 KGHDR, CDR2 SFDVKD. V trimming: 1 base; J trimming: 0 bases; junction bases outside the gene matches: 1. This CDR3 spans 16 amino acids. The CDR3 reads CATSDFSGTSYNEQFF. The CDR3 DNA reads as TGTGCCACCAGTGATTTTAGCGGGACCTCCTACAATGAGCAGTTCTTC.

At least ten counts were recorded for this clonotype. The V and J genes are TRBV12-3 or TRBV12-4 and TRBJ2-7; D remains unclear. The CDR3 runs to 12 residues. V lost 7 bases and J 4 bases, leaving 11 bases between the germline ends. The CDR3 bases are TGTGCCAGCACCCTCGATGGGTACGAGCAGTACTTC. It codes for CASTLDGYEQYF.

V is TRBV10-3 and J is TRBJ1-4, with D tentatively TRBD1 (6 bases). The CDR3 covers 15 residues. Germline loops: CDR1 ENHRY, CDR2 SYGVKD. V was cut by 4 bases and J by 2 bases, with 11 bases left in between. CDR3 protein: CAISGLQGTNEKLFF. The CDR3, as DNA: TGTGCCATCAGTGGCCTACAGGGCACTAATGAAAAACTGTTTTTT.

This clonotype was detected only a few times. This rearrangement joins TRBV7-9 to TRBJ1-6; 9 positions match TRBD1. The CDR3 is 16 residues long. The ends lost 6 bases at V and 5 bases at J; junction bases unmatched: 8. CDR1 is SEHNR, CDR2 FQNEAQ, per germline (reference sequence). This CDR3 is CASSRPGQGNNSPLHF. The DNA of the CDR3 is TGTGCCAGCAGTCGACCGGGACAGGGTAATAATTCACCCCTCCACTTT.

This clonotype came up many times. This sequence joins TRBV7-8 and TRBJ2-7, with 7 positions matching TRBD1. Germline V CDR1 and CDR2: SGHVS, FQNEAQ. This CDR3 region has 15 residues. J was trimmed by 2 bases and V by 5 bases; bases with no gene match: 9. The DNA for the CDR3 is TGTGCCAGCAGCCAACCCGGGACAGCAGCCTACGAGCAGTACTTC. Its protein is CASSQPGTAAYEQYF.